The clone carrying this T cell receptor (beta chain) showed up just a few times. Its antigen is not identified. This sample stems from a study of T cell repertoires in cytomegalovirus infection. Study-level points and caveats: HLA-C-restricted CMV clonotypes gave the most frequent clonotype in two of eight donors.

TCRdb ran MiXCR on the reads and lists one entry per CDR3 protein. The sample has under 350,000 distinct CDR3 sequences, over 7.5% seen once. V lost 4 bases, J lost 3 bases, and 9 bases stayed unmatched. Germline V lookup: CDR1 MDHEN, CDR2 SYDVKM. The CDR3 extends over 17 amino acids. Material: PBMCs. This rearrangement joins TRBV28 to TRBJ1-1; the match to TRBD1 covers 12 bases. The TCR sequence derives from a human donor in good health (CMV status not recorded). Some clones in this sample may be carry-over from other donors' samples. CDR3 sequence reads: CASSSLGTGGADTEAFF. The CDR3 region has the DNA TGTGCCAGCAGTTCCCTAGGGACAGGGGGCGCAGACACTGAAGCTTTCTTT.